These 8 T cell receptor beta chains were sequenced from one sample in a study of blood T cells in healthy people across ages. Through a sample-barcoded 5' primer and a J-beta primer mix, a second PCR was run for 7 to 11 cycles. TCRdb re-called the 5' RACE reads through MiXCR, storing one row per CDR3 protein. This sample has about 640,000 distinct CDR3 sequences; 58% occur once, and the top ten carry approximately 37%. Sequencing was done on a sample of blood. These receptor sequences come from a man in his sixties in good health.

The rearrangement joins TRBV12-3 or TRBV12-4 to TRBJ2-5, with 8 bases matching TRBD1. The CDR3 runs to 15 residues. V gave up 4 bases and J gave up 4 bases; unmatched junction bases: 8. DNA of the CDR3: TGTGCCAGCAGTTCGGGCAGGGGGCAACGAGAGACCCAGTACTTC. It translates to CASSSGRGQRETQYF.

The CDR3 spells CAISETTGGGNQPQHF. The CDR3 nucleotides are TGTGCCATCAGTGAGACTACAGGGGGTGGTAATCAGCCCCAGCATTTT. This sequence joins TRBV10-3 and TRBJ1-5, with 8 bases lining up with TRBD1. From germline, CDR1 is ENHRY and CDR2 SYGVKD. The CDR3 spans 16 residues. J was trimmed by 4 bases and V by 2 bases; bases with no gene match: 7.

The chain carries TRBV7-2 and TRBJ2-7; 8 nucleotides align to TRBD2. The junction had 9 bases not matched to a gene; V was cut back by 1 base and J by 10 bases. The CDR3 is 14 amino acids. Germline V CDR1 and CDR2: SGHTA, FQGNSA. CDR3 protein: CASSLVREERGQYF. The CDR3 DNA reads as TGTGCCAGCAGCTTAGTGCGGGAGGAAAGGGGCCAGTACTTC.

The CDR3 nucleotides are TGTGCCAGCAGCGTGACTAGCGGGGCACGCGGCGAGCAGTACTTC. Its protein product is CASSVTSGARGEQYF. The rearrangement joins TRBV9 to TRBJ2-5; 11 bases align to TRBD2. TRBJ2-7 matches the DNA end more closely, so the J call is doubtful. Germline values: CDR1 SGDLS, CDR2 YYNGEE. This CDR3 comprises 15 residues.

About this clonotype: Possible read error: a much larger clone is one base away. This chain links TRBV12-3 or TRBV12-4 with TRBJ2-7, with unresolved D. This CDR3 is built from 13 residues. The CDR3 DNA follows: TGTGCCAGCAGTTTATACGGCTCCTGCGAGCAGTACTTC. Amino acid sequence: CASSLYGSCEQYF.

This clonotype was picked up a small number of times. The J gene is TRBJ1-2, the V gene TRBV6-2 or TRBV6-3; D uncertain. This CDR3 is 11 amino acids long. The germline V and J ends were trimmed by 5 bases and 7 bases, with 8 bases remaining between them. Germline CDR1 reads MNHEY; CDR2 reads SVGEGT. In nucleotides, the CDR3 is TGTGCCAGCAGTGACACGGGTGGCTACACCTTC. It specifies CASSDTGGYTF.

V and J are TRBV24-1 and TRBJ1-4; D unresolved. CDR1 is KGHDR, CDR2 SFDVKD, per germline. The CDR3 has 13 residues. The V end lost 2 bases, the J end lost 8 bases, and 8 bases lay between the germline ends. CDR3 DNA: TGTGCCACCAGTGATTGGACGGACGAAAAACTGTTTTTT. As protein: CATSDWTDEKLFF.

J is TRBJ2-1 and V is TRBV29-1, with D possibly being TRBD2 (5 bases). The CDR3 contains 12 residues. The germline V gene encodes CDR1 SQVTM and CDR2 ANQGSEA. Trimming took off 6 bases at V and 13 bases at J, with 19 bases between the two ends. The CDR3 DNA is TGCAGCGTGACCGGTGGGGAGAGGATCCAGTTCTTC. This gives the protein CSVTGGERIQFF.